This T cell receptor (beta chain) was found in a study of T cell responses to AZD1222 COVID-19 vaccine. Overall study findings and caveats: Vaccine-associated CD4 TCRs spanned spike, dominant at 160-218 and 743-854. Unmutated variant regions are reportedly targeted by nearly half of spike-specific TCRs.

Measured with immunoSEQ multiplex PCR; TCRdb has only the in-frame clones, and not every one. The data show about 160,000 clones, roughly 90% seen once. Germline V gene sequence: CDR1 SNHLY, CDR2 FYNNEI. Unmatched junction bases numbered 3, after V lost 8 bases and J lost 3 bases. The CDR3 contains 15 residues. Pooled samples include second doses given at about 4 or 12 weeks. In regard to this clone: Its antigen is as yet unknown.

The origin of this receptor is an adult who received the AZD1222 COVID-19 vaccine. This sample comprised peripheral blood, obtained 28 days after the second AZD1222 dose. The chain has TRBV2 and TRBJ2-2; the match to TRBD2 covers 13 bases. The CDR3 here is CASAGTSGDTGELFF. The CDR3 DNA sequence: TGTGCCAGCGCGGGGACTAGCGGGGACACCGGGGAGCTGTTTTTT. The whole variable domain, remainder taken from reference TRBV2 and TRBJ2-2, is EPEVTQTPSHQVTQMGQEVILRCVPISNHLYFYWYRQILGQKVEFLVSFYNNEISEKSEIFDDQFSVERPDGSNFTLKIRSTKLEDSAMYFCASAGTSGDTGELFFGEGSRLTVL.